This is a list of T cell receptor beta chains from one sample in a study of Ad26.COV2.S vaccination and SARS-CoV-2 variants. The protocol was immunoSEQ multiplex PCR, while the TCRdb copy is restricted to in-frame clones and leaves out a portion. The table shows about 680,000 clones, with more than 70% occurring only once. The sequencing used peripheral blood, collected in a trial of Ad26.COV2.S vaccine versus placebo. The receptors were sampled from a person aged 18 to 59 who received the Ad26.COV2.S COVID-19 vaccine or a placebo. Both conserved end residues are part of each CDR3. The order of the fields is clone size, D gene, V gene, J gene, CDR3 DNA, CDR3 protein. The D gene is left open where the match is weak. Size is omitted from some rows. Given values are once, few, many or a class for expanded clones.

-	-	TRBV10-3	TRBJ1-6	TGTGCCATCAGTGAAGGTCCTTCGAATTCACCCCTCCACTTT	CAISEGPSNSPLHF
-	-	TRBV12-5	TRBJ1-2	TGTGCTAGTGCTCCCCCCGGGGGGAGGGATGGCTACACCTTC	CASAPPGGRDGYTF
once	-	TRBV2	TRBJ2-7	TGTGCCACCCTGACATCAGGGGGGACATCCTACGAGCAGTACTTC	CATLTSGGTSYEQYF
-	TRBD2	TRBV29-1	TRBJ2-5	TGCAGCGTTGAGACTAGCGGGAGAGAGACCCAGTACTTC	CSVETSGRETQYF
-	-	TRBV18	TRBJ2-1	TGTGCCAGCTCACCACCGTCCCTAAGCTCCTACAATGAGCAGTTCTTC	CASSPPSLSSYNEQFF
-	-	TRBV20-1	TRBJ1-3	TGCAGTGCTACTGATGGCAGCTCTGGAAACACCATATATTTT	CSATDGSSGNTIYF
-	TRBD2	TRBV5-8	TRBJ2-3	TGTGCCAGCAGCTCACCCGGGACTAGCTTGTTGTATTTT	CASSSPGTSLLYF
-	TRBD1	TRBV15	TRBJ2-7	TGTGCCACCAGCAGAAAGGACAGGGGCTACGAGCAGTACTTC	CATSRKDRGYEQYF
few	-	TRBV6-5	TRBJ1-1	TGTGCCAGCAGTTACGGTGGTGATTTCACTGAAGCTTTCTTT	CASSYGGDFTEAFF
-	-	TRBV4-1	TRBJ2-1	TGCGCCAGCAGCCAAGGGCACAGCAATCCGAATAATGAGCAGTTCTTC	CASSQGHSNPNNEQFF
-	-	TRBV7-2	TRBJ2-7	TGTGCCAGCAGACCAAACCCGGGACACGATTCCTACGAGCAGTACTTC	CASRPNPGHDSYEQYF
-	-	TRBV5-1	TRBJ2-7	TGCGCCAGCAGCTTGGGAGGAGGTAACTCCTACGAGCAGTACTTC	CASSLGGGNSYEQYF
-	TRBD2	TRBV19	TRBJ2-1	TGTGCCAGTAGTATATTACTAGCGAGGAATGAGCAGTTCTTC	CASSILLARNEQFF
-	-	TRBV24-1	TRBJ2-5	TGTGCCACCAGTGATCCTACCGGGCCTCAAGAGACCCAGTACTTC	CATSDPTGPQETQYF
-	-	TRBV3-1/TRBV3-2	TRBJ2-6	TGTGCCAGCAGCCAACGGGACACTGGGGCCAACGTCCTGACTTTC	CASSQRDTGANVLTF
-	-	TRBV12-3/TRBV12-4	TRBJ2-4	TGTGCCAGCAGTTTACGGGAGAACATTCAGTACTTC	CASSLRENIQYF
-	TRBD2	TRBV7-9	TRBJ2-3	TGTGCCAGCAGCCCTCCCACGCGGGAGGTCCGAACAGATACGCAGTATTTT	CASSPPTREVRTDTQYF
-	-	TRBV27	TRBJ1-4	TGTGCCAGCGGGCGAAGTCAGGGTGAAAAACTGTTTTTT	CASGRSQGEKLFF
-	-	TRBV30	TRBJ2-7	TGTGCCTGTGCCCCGAGGGGGAGAGGAAACGAGCAGTACTTC	CACAPRGRGNEQYF
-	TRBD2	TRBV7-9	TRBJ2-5	TGTGCCAGCAGCTTACTTCTAGCGGGAGGGATTGAGACCCAGTACTTC	CASSLLLAGGIETQYF
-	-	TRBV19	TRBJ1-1	TGTGCCAGTAGTATCACCAGGGAACTAGCTTTCTTT	CASSITRELAFF
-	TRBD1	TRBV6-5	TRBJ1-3	TGTGCCAGCCACCTGACAGGGGGTGGAAACACCATATATTTT	CASHLTGGGNTIYF
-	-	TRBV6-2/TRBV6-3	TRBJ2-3	TGTGCCAGCAGTAGCAGGGGATGGAGCACAGATACGCAGTATTTT	CASSSRGWSTDTQYF
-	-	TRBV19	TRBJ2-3	TGTGCCAGTAGTAACCACCGCACTACAGATACGCAGTATTTT	CASSNHRTTDTQYF
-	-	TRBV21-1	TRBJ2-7	TGTGCCAGCAGCAAACCCCGGACTAGCGGGATCTACGAGCAGTACTTC	CASSKPRTSGIYEQYF
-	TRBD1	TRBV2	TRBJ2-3	TGTGCCAGCCGCTGGGACAGGGGAACAGATACGCAGTATTTT	CASRWDRGTDTQYF
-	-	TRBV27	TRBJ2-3	TGTGCCAGCAGCTCTACGGACTCAGATACGCAGTATTTT	CASSSTDSDTQYF
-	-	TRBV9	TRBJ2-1	TGTGCCAGCAGCGCCCACTCTAGTTTTGCGGGAGAGGGGGACAGCTCCTACAATGAGCAGTTCTTC	CASSAHSSFAGEGDSSYNEQFF
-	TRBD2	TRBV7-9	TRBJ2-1	TGTGCCAGCAGCTTAGCTAGCGGGAGTCCCAATGAGCAGTTCTTC	CASSLASGSPNEQFF
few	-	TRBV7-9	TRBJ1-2	TGTGCCAGCAGCTTAAATTCGGCTTTCAGGGGCTACACCTTC	CASSLNSAFRGYTF
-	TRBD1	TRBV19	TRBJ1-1	TGTGCCAGTAGTATGGAGGGACAGGCCAACACTGAAGCTTTCTTT	CASSMEGQANTEAFF
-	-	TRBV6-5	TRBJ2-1	TGTGCCAGCAGTTTCTCGGGACGTGAGCAGTTCTTC	CASSFSGREQFF
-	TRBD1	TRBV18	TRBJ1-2	TGTGCCAGCTCACCCCCGGGGGACAGATATGGCTACACCTTC	CASSPPGDRYGYTF
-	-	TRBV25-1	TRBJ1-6	TGTGCCAGCAGTGATTGGCAGGGGATAGGCTCACCCCTCCACTTT	CASSDWQGIGSPLHF
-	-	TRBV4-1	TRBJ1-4	TGCGCCAGCAGCCAAGTCGGTCGGAATGAAAAACTGTTTTTT	CASSQVGRNEKLFF
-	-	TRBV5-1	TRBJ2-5	TGCGCCAGCAGCTCGGCAGGGCTGAGTGGAGAGACCCAGTACTTC	CASSSAGLSGETQYF
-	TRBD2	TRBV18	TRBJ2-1	TGTGCCAGCTCACCACCGGCGGGAGGAGTGCTCAATGAGCAGTTCTTC	CASSPPAGGVLNEQFF
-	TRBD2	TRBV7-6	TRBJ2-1	TGTGCCAGCAGCCCCGAAGCGGGAGTAATCTATGAGCAGTTCTTC	CASSPEAGVIYEQFF
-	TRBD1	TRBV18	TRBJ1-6	TGTGCCAGCTCACCACTCCAGGACAGGGGGACTAATTCACCCCTCCACTTT	CASSPLQDRGTNSPLHF
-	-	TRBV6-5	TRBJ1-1	TGTGCCAGCAGTTACAATACAGATGAAGCTTTCTTT	CASSYNTDEAFF
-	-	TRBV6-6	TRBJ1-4	TGTGCCAGCAGCGACCGAGCAACTAATGAAAAACTGTTTTTT	CASSDRATNEKLFF